These 28 T cell receptor beta chains were sequenced from one sample in a study of a mutant IDH1 vaccine in newly diagnosed glioma. The table came from immunoSEQ multiplex PCR; TCRdb's copy has only in-frame clones and leaves some out. In the table there are about 10,000 clones, around 80% of which are singletons. Time point meaning: week 47, end of study. The investigators gave 300 ug of mutant IDH1 20-mer peptide in each vaccine dose, together with topical imiquimod. These receptors' targets are unknown. Material: PBMCs, obtained from a glioma patient whose treatment included an IDH1 peptide vaccine. The receptors were gathered from a young man with glioma.

The V call is TRBV27, the J call TRBJ1-2; 9 bases are shared with TRBD1. V lost 6 bases to trimming and J lost 5 bases; unmatched junction nucleotides: 16. This CDR3 comprises 17 residues. Germline lookup yields CDR1 MNHEY and CDR2 SMNVEV (reference sequence). CDR3 in amino acids: CASSPGTGLRWGYGYTF. The CDR3 nucleotides read TGTGCCAGCAGCCCCGGGACAGGGCTAAGGTGGGGTTATGGCTACACCTTC.

The rearrangement links TRBV27 to TRBJ2-1, with D maybe TRBD2 (6 bases). The length of the CDR3 is 16 residues. V was cut by 3 bases and J by 3 bases, with 15 bases left in between. Germline assignment: CDR1 MNHEY and CDR2 SMNVEV (reference sequence). The CDR3 here is CASSFIVGSSYNEQFF. The CDR3 DNA reads as TGTGCCAGCAGTTTCATTGTCGGGAGTAGCTACAATGAGCAGTTCTTC.

The V gene is TRBV29-1, the J gene TRBJ2-7, with a tentative D call TRBD2 (6 bases). The V end was cut by 1 base, the J end by 4 bases, with 17 bases between. Germline values: CDR1 SQVTM, CDR2 ANQGSEA. This CDR3 is 15 amino acids long. The CDR3 nucleotides are TGCAGCGTTGAAGGGGAGGACACCCAGGAGTACGAGCAGTACTTC. This codes for CSVEGEDTQEYEQYF.

This clone was observed a few times. This sequence joins TRBV4-1 and TRBJ1-5; D possibly corresponds to TRBD1 (5 bases). The CDR3 length is 16 residues. Germline values: CDR1 MGHRA, CDR2 YSYEKL. Trimming pared 0 bases from V and 5 bases from J, leaving 14 bases between. CDR3 nucleotide sequence: TGCGCCAGCAGCCAAGATTGGGGCAGCGGGTATCAGCCCCAGCATTTT. This gives the protein CASSQDWGSGYQPQHF.

The V gene is TRBV27, the J gene TRBJ1-5; D call uncertain. With 5 bases removed from V and 0 bases from J, the gap between germline ends came to 17 bases. The CDR3 extends over 17 amino acids. Germline CDR1 and CDR2: MNHEY and SMNVEV (reference sequence). Here the CDR3 DNA reads TGTGCCAGCAGTCCGGTTTTACCATTTTATAGCAATCAGCCCCAGCATTTT. Translation: CASSPVLPFYSNQPQHF.

V usage is TRBV19 and J usage is TRBJ2-5; TRBD2 matches at 10 bases. Trimming at V came to 3 bases and at J to 3 bases, leaving 10 bases not matched to a gene. CDR3 length: 17 amino acids. Looked up from germline, CDR1 is LNHDA and CDR2 is SQIVND (reference sequence). CDR3 loop: CASSMGGLAGAKETQYF. The CDR3 DNA reads as TGTGCCAGTAGTATGGGGGGGCTAGCGGGAGCTAAAGAGACCCAGTACTTC.

CDR3 region: CSVGRNTEAFF. The CDR3, as DNA: TGCAGCGTTGGAAGGAACACTGAAGCTTTCTTT. The genes are TRBV29-1 and TRBJ1-1; D ambiguous. In germline, CDR1 is SQVTM, CDR2 ANQGSEA. This CDR3 has 11 amino acids. The ends were cut back, 4 bases at V and 1 base at J, with 4 bases in the middle.

The chain couples TRBV19 to TRBJ1-5, with 9 bases aligning to TRBD1. CDR3 length equals 13 residues. Trimming at V came to 4 bases and at J to 7 bases, leaving 2 bases not matched to a gene. From germline, CDR1 is LNHDA and CDR2 SQIVND (reference sequence). CDR3 DNA: TGTGCCAGTAGTAGGGGACAGGGCCAGCCCCAGCATTTT. This sequence encodes CASSRGQGQPQHF.

This clone was detected only a few times. The gene calls are TRBV7-9 and TRBJ1-3, with D perhaps matching TRBD1 (6 bases). V lost 5 bases and J 2 bases, leaving 22 bases between the germline ends. Germline assignment: CDR1 SEHNR and CDR2 FQNEAQ (reference sequence). The CDR3 contains 18 residues. As DNA, the CDR3 is TGTGCCAGCAGCCCAAAATGGAGTGGGGGGGCCGCTGGAAACACCATATATTTT. This codes for CASSPKWSGGAAGNTIYF.

The rearrangement links TRBV29-1 to TRBJ2-5, with TRBD1 matching 9 bases. CDR1 is SQVTM, CDR2 ANQGSEA, per germline. V trimming: 3 bases; J trimming: 0 bases; junction bases outside the gene matches: 2. CDR3 length: 14 amino acids. The CDR3, as DNA: TGCAGCGTTGAGGGGACAGGGTACCAAGAGACCCAGTACTTC. Translation gives CSVEGTGYQETQYF.

The V and J genes are TRBV7-9 and TRBJ2-1, with D tentatively TRBD2 (6 bases). Germline CDR1 is SEHNR and CDR2 is FQNEAQ (reference sequence). V was cut by 5 bases and J by 1 base, with 12 bases left in between. This CDR3 has 15 residues. The CDR3 is CASSPAGLSYNEQFF. CDR3 DNA: TGTGCCAGCAGCCCTGCGGGGCTATCCTACAATGAGCAGTTCTTC.

V gene TRBV4-1 combines with J gene TRBJ2-3; 7 bases match TRBD2. V was clipped by 1 base and J by 3 bases; unmatched bases: 7. This CDR3 is 16 amino acids long. CDR1 and CDR2 (germline): MGHRA, YSYEKL. The CDR3 region has the DNA TGCGCCAGCAGCCAAGGAGGGAGGGTAAGGACAGATACGCAGTATTTT. The encoded protein is CASSQGGRVRTDTQYF.

This clone appeared once. V gene TRBV7-9 combines with J gene TRBJ2-1; 8 bases are shared with TRBD2. CDR3 length equals 16 residues. From germline, CDR1 is SEHNR and CDR2 FQNEAQ (reference sequence). The J segment lost 1 base and the V segment lost 2 bases, leaving 4 bases of the junction unmatched. As DNA, the CDR3 is TGTGCCAGCAGCTTATGGCTAGCGGGTTCCTACAATGAGCAGTTCTTC. Translated: CASSLWLAGSYNEQFF.

The chain recombines TRBV6-1 with TRBJ2-7, with 10 bases aligning to TRBD1. There are 12 residues in the CDR3. Germline-derived CDR1 and CDR2 are MNHNS and SASEGT. V shed 11 bases and J 4 bases; nucleotides not matched to a gene: 5. The CDR3 loop reads CAGGQGRYEQYF. The CDR3 coding sequence is TGTGCCGGGGGACAGGGGAGGTACGAGCAGTACTTC.

This chain uses TRBV30 with TRBJ1-2; TRBD1 might be the D (5 bases). From germline, CDR1 is GTSNPN and CDR2 SVGIG (reference sequence). The V gene lost 0 bases and the J gene lost 8 bases, with 13 bases spanning the gap. The CDR3 runs to 13 residues. CDR3 coding DNA: TGTGCCTGGAGTGTACGGTCAGGGAACGGCTACACCTTC. Protein product: CAWSVRSGNGYTF.

The gene calls are TRBV27 and TRBJ1-2; 7 bases agree with TRBD1. The V gene's germline CDR1 is MNHEY and CDR2 SMNVEV (reference sequence). This CDR3 contains 17 residues. V lost 6 bases and J lost 2; bases outside the gene matches: 15. CDR3 region: CASSRLRTPDRNYGYTF. The DNA for the CDR3 is TGTGCCAGCAGCCGTTTAAGGACCCCGGACAGGAACTATGGCTACACCTTC.

The chain employs TRBV30 and TRBJ1-2; 9 bases are shared with TRBD1. This CDR3 comprises 14 residues. The junction had 8 bases not matched to a gene; V was cut back by 2 bases and J by 7 bases. Germline values: CDR1 GTSNPN, CDR2 SVGIG (reference sequence). CDR3 bases: TGTGCCTGGAGTACCCGGGACAGGGCTTCTGGCTACACCTTC. It encodes CAWSTRDRASGYTF.

CDR3 nucleotide sequence: TGTGCCAGCAGTACACAAGGGGGGTTGGGGGAAAAACTGTTTTTT. Its translation: CASSTQGGLGEKLFF. The chain has TRBV2 and TRBJ1-4; D perhaps matches TRBD1 (6 bases). The germline CDR1 and CDR2 sequences are SNHLY and FYNNEI. Between the trimmed V and J ends, which lost 5 bases and 8 bases, there was a span of 18 bases. The CDR3 contains 15 residues.

The chain couples TRBV11-3 to TRBJ1-1; D remains ambiguous. Trimming pared 4 bases from V and 0 bases from J, leaving 9 bases between. The CDR3 consists of 14 residues. The germline V gene has CDR1 SGHNT and CDR2 YENEEA. The CDR3, as DNA: TGTGCCAGCAGCTCCAATCGATTGAACACTGAAGCTTTCTTT. Translated: CASSSNRLNTEAFF.

V gene TRBV7-2 combines with J gene TRBJ1-4, with TRBD1 matching 7 bases. The junction had 5 bases not matched to a gene; V was cut back by 9 bases and J by 10 bases. The germline V gene has CDR1 SGHTA and CDR2 FQGNSA. This CDR3 has 11 residues. This CDR3 is CARKTGAKLFF. CDR3 DNA sequence: TGTGCCAGGAAAACAGGGGCAAAACTGTTTTTT.

CDR3 amino acids: CSVVGLEVYNEQFF. CDR3 bases: TGCAGCGTTGTGGGACTAGAAGTATACAATGAGCAGTTCTTC. The chain employs TRBV29-1 and TRBJ2-1; 8 nucleotides match TRBD2. Germline CDR1 and CDR2: SQVTM and ANQGSEA. The CDR3 extends over 14 amino acids. Trimming removed 4 bases from V and 4 bases from J; junction bases left unmatched: 6.

V is TRBV6-1 and J is TRBJ2-7; 7 bases line up with TRBD2. Germline CDR1 MNHNS, CDR2 SASEGT. This CDR3 is built from 13 residues. With V trimmed by 4 bases and J by 2 bases, 2 bases remained unmatched. The CDR3 sequence: CASSGLATYEQYF. CDR3 nucleotide sequence: TGTGCCAGCAGTGGACTAGCCACCTACGAGCAGTACTTC.

V and J are TRBV5-6 and TRBJ1-2; the D is unclear. Per the germline V gene, CDR1 is SGHDT and CDR2 is YYEEEE. Trimming cost V 2 bases and J 2 bases, with 7 bases left between them. The CDR3 is 13 amino acids. CDR3 DNA sequence: TGTGCCAGCAGCTTAGGACGGAACTATGGCTACACCTTC. It yields the protein CASSLGRNYGYTF. The full variable domain, in which reference TRBV5-6 and TRBJ1-2 provide the parts outside the CDR3, is DAGVTQSPTHLIKTRGQQVTLRCSPKSGHDTVSWYQQALGQGPQFIFQYYEEEERQRGNFPDRFSGHQFPNYSSELNVNALLLGDSALYLCASSLGRNYGYTFGSGTRLTVV.

The chain links TRBV7-9 to TRBJ2-3, with 12 positions matching TRBD2. Germline V gives CDR1 SEHNR, CDR2 FQNEAQ (reference sequence). The CDR3 contains 15 residues. J gave up 4 bases and V 2 bases, and 1 base lay outside the gene matches. The CDR3 sequence: CASSLLAGGPDTQYF. CDR3 bases: TGTGCCAGCAGCTTACTAGCGGGAGGGCCAGATACGCAGTATTTT.

The genes are TRBV27 and TRBJ2-1; no firm D call. V lost 3 bases, J lost 0 bases, and 3 bases lay in between. CDR1 is MNHEY and CDR2 is SMNVEV in the germline V gene (reference sequence). This CDR3 contains 13 residues. Here the CDR3 reads CASSFSSYNEQFF. CDR3 nucleotide sequence: TGTGCCAGCAGTTTTAGCTCCTACAATGAGCAGTTCTTC.

V and J are TRBV30 and TRBJ1-2; 9 positions agree with TRBD1. The junction had 10 bases not matched to a gene; V was cut back by 3 bases and J by 5 bases. The CDR3 extends over 15 amino acids. CDR1 is GTSNPN, CDR2 SVGIG, per germline (reference sequence). CDR3 DNA: TGTGCCTGGAGCGTACCGGGACAGGGCGTTTATGGCTACACCTTC. This codes for CAWSVPGQGVYGYTF.

This rearrangement joins TRBV29-1 to TRBJ2-3; D not resolved. Germline V gives CDR1 SQVTM, CDR2 ANQGSEA. V was trimmed by 3 bases and J by 2 bases, leaving 6 bases between them. CDR3 length: 12 amino acids. As DNA, the CDR3 is TGCAGCGTTGATTCCCCCACAGATACGCAGTATTTT. Protein sequence: CSVDSPTDTQYF.

About this clone itself: The junction departs from the called germline gene at one end, perhaps through a read error. Distinct nucleotide sequences in the sample also encode this CDR3. V gene TRBV30 combines with J gene TRBJ1-4; maybe TRBD1 (5 bases). CDR1 GTSNPN and CDR2 SVGIG come from the germline V gene (reference sequence). This CDR3 region has 14 residues. The CDR3 region is CAWSATGGNGKLFF. In DNA form, the CDR3 reads TGTGCCTGGAGTGCGACGGGGGGAAATGGAAAACTGTTTTTT.